A selection of T cell receptor beta chains follows, all from one sample in a study of T cells after yellow fever vaccination. TCRdb re-derived calls from the 5' RACE reads in MiXCR, one entry per CDR3 protein. The sample lists around 400,000 distinct CDR3 sequences; around 10% were seen once. The input for sequencing was PBMCs, taken on the day of the first yellow fever vaccination. Receptors were obtained from a man between 18 and 29 years old who received the YFV17D yellow fever vaccine. Both conserved end residues are trimmed from each CDR3.

v_gene: TRBV19; j_gene: TRBJ2-7; CDR3aa: ASSMAGVGEQY
v_gene: TRBV4-3; j_gene: TRBJ2-6; CDR3aa: ASSQAGGTGVFGANVLT
v_gene: TRBV6-5; j_gene: TRBJ1-1; CDR3aa: ASSFTDGNTEVF
v_gene: TRBV15; j_gene: TRBJ2-3; CDR3aa: ATRVSGTRTDTQY
v_gene: TRBV7-2; j_gene: TRBJ1-1; CDR3aa: ASTPSRWNTEAF
v_gene: TRBV7-9; j_gene: TRBJ1-1; CDR3aa: ASSFNREAF
v_gene: TRBV11-2; j_gene: TRBJ1-1; CDR3aa: ASSFRADTEAF
v_gene: TRBV6-2/TRBV6-3; j_gene: TRBJ1-1; CDR3aa: ASSYLGKNTEAF
v_gene: TRBV7-6; j_gene: TRBJ1-1; CDR3aa: ASSSLRAGDTEAF
v_gene: TRBV15; j_gene: TRBJ2-3; CDR3aa: ATSRGEGALHTDTQY
v_gene: TRBV4-3; j_gene: TRBJ2-3; CDR3aa: ASSQVGLDTQY
v_gene: TRBV4-2; j_gene: TRBJ1-2; CDR3aa: ASSRQNRGRTYGYT
v_gene: TRBV7-2; j_gene: TRBJ2-3; CDR3aa: ASSQTSGENTQY
v_gene: TRBV7-3; j_gene: TRBJ1-2; CDR3aa: ASSSVNSFGIEGYT
v_gene: TRBV20-1; j_gene: TRBJ1-1; CDR3aa: SAGAGLDTEAF
v_gene: TRBV7-2; j_gene: TRBJ2-1; CDR3aa: ASPPSVGSYNEQF
v_gene: TRBV12-3/TRBV12-4; j_gene: TRBJ2-3; CDR3aa: AIRSGDTDTQY
v_gene: TRBV5-1; j_gene: TRBJ1-4; CDR3aa: ASSLGAGTGYEKLF
v_gene: TRBV12-3/TRBV12-4; j_gene: TRBJ2-1; CDR3aa: ASSPSWTGRDEQF
v_gene: TRBV3-1; j_gene: TRBJ2-3; CDR3aa: ASSQGGGPSDTQY
v_gene: TRBV16; j_gene: TRBJ2-2; CDR3aa: ASSQSEGTGELF
v_gene: TRBV28; j_gene: TRBJ2-3; CDR3aa: ASSLRTGYTDTQY
v_gene: TRBV11-2; j_gene: TRBJ2-1; CDR3aa: ASRLGSGSYNEQF
v_gene: TRBV4-3; j_gene: TRBJ2-7; CDR3aa: ASSQDRSGLVREQY
v_gene: TRBV20-1; j_gene: TRBJ2-5; CDR3aa: SARDLRQGAISAQY
v_gene: TRBV12-3/TRBV12-4; j_gene: TRBJ2-2; CDR3aa: ASRAQVTNTGELF
v_gene: TRBV6-6; j_gene: TRBJ2-2; CDR3aa: ASLQGYTGELF
v_gene: TRBV7-9; j_gene: TRBJ1-1; CDR3aa: ASSLLEVGTEAF
v_gene: TRBV7-2; j_gene: TRBJ2-7; CDR3aa: ASSWSRQETYEQY
v_gene: TRBV21-1; j_gene: TRBJ2-3; CDR3aa: ASSGTLGLAGVGDTQY
v_gene: TRBV20-1; j_gene: TRBJ2-7; CDR3aa: SASRSGDSYEQY
v_gene: TRBV5-1; j_gene: TRBJ2-2; CDR3aa: ASSFTGTGAPGELF
v_gene: TRBV19; j_gene: TRBJ1-1; CDR3aa: ASSIDFGEGSPEAF
v_gene: TRBV20-1; j_gene: TRBJ2-1; CDR3aa: SARPGDSYNEQF
v_gene: TRBV7-2; j_gene: TRBJ2-3; CDR3aa: ASSLSGGGAPDTQY
v_gene: TRBV20-1; j_gene: TRBJ2-7; CDR3aa: SARAYEQY
v_gene: TRBV7-2; j_gene: TRBJ1-2; CDR3aa: ASSPRRDDYGYT
v_gene: TRBV6-5; j_gene: TRBJ2-7; CDR3aa: ASSYSGRGGKDSYEQY
v_gene: TRBV7-2; j_gene: TRBJ2-7; CDR3aa: ASSSWTSGGAREQY
v_gene: TRBV7-2; j_gene: TRBJ1-2; CDR3aa: ASSLGRQGADGYT
v_gene: TRBV20-1; j_gene: TRBJ2-3; CDR3aa: SARGTNTADTQY
v_gene: TRBV5-6; j_gene: TRBJ2-2; CDR3aa: ASSRSRTGELF
v_gene: TRBV9; j_gene: TRBJ2-2; CDR3aa: ASSASGTGDTGELF
v_gene: TRBV12-3/TRBV12-4; j_gene: TRBJ1-2; CDR3aa: ASSLGQGIYGYT
v_gene: TRBV6-1; j_gene: TRBJ1-1; CDR3aa: ASTNWGGTEAF
v_gene: TRBV6-2/TRBV6-3; j_gene: TRBJ1-5; CDR3aa: ASSYAGAGNQPQH
v_gene: TRBV11-1; j_gene: TRBJ2-6; CDR3aa: ASTWGGKFSSGANVLT
v_gene: TRBV6-1; j_gene: TRBJ2-7; CDR3aa: ASTPRPGLAGAPYEQY
v_gene: TRBV5-4; j_gene: TRBJ1-3; CDR3aa: ASSLPGRSSGNTIY
v_gene: TRBV2; j_gene: TRBJ1-5; CDR3aa: ASTEGAQGDQPQH
v_gene: TRBV7-2; j_gene: TRBJ2-3; CDR3aa: ASSSGLAGGRGDTQY
v_gene: TRBV5-1; j_gene: TRBJ1-2; CDR3aa: ASSRDRGYGYT